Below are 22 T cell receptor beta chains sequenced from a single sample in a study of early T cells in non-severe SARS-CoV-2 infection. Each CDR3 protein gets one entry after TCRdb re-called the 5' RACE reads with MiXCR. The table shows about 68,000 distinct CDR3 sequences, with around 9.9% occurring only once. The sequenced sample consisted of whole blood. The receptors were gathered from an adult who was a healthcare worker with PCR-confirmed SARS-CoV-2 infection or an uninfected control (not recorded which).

The CDR3 sequence: CARGGPTRLAVDEQFF. In DNA, the CDR3 is TGTGCCAGGGGGGGACCGACAAGACTAGCGGTGGATGAGCAGTTCTTC. V is TRBV6-2 or TRBV6-3 and J is TRBJ2-1, with TRBD2 identical over 9 bases. Unmatched junction bases numbered 17, after V lost 9 bases and J lost 8 bases. CDR1 and CDR2 (germline): MNHEY, SVGEGT. The CDR3 runs 16 residues.

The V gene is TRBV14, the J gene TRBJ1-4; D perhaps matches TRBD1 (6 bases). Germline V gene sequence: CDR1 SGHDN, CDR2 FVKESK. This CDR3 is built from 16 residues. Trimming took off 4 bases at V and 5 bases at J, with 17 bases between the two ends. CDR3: CASSLLRGGSNEKLFF. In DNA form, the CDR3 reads TGTGCCAGCAGCCTCCTAAGGGGGGGGTCCAATGAAAAACTGTTTTTT.

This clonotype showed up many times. The CDR3 region has the DNA TGTGCCAGCTTAGGGGAGTTAGGGCAGCCCCAGCATTTT. Translated, it gives CASLGELGQPQHF. V and J are TRBV28 and TRBJ1-5; possibly TRBD1 for D (5 bases). The CDR3 sequence is 13 residues long. Germline loops: CDR1 MDHEN, CDR2 SYDVKM. V was clipped by 8 bases and J by 7 bases, with 15 bases between them.

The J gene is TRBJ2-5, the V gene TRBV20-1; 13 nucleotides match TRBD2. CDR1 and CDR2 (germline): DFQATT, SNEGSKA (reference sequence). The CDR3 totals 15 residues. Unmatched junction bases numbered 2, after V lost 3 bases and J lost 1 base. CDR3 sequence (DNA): TGCAGTGCTAGTGGACTAGCGGGAGTCCAAGAGACCCAGTACTTC. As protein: CSASGLAGVQETQYF.

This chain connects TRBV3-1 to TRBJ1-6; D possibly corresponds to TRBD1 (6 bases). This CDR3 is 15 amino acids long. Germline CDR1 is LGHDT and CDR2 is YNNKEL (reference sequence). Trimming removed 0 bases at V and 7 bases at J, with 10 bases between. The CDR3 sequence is CASSQEQGPNSPLHF. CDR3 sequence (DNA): TGTGCCAGCAGCCAAGAACAGGGTCCCAATTCACCCCTCCACTTT.

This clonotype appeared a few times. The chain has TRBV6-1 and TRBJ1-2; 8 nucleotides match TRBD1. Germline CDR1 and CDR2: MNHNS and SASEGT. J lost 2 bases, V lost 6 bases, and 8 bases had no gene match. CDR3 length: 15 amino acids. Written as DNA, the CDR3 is TGTGCCAGCAGGCGGACAGGGTCCGGAAACTATGGCTACACCTTC. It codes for CASRRTGSGNYGYTF.

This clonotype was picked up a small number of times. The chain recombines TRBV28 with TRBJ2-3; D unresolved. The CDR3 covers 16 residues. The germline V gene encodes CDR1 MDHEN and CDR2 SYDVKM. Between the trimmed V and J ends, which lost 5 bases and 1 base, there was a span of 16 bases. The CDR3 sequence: CASSPLVVVGTDTQYF. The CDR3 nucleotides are TGTGCCAGCAGTCCTCTAGTGGTAGTGGGCACAGATACGCAGTATTTT.

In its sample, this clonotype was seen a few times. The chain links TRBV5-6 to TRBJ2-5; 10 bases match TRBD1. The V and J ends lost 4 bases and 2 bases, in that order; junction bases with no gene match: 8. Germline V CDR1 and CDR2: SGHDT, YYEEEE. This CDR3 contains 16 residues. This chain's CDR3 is CASSPDRGRFQETQYF. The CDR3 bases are TGTGCCAGCAGCCCAGACAGGGGGCGCTTTCAAGAGACCCAGTACTTC.

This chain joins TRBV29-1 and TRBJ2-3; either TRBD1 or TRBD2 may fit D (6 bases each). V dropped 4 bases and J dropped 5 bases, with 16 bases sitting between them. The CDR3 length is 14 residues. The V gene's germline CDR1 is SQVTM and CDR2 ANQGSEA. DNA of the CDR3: TGCAGCGTTGGTGGAGGGGGACTGGGAGATACGCAGTATTTT. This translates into CSVGGGGLGDTQYF.

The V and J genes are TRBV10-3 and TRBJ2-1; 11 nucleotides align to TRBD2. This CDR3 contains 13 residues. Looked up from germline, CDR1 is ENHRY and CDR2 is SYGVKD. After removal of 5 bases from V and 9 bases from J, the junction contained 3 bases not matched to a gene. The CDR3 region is CAISPGTSGEQFF. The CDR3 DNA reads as TGTGCCATCAGTCCCGGGACTAGCGGTGAGCAGTTCTTC.

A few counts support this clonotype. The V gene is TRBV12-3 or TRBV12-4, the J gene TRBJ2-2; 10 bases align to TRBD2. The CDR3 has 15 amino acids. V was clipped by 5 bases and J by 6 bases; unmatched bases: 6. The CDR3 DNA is TGTGCCAGCAGTCTTAGCGGGAGGTCATCCGGGGAGCTGTTTTTT. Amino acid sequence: CASSLSGRSSGELFF.

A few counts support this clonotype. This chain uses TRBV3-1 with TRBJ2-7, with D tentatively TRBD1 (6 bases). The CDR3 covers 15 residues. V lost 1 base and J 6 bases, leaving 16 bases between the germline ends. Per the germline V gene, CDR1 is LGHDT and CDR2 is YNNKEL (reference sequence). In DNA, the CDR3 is TGTGCCAGCAGCCAAGCCTCAGGGGATCCCCTCGAGCAGTACTTC. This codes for CASSQASGDPLEQYF.

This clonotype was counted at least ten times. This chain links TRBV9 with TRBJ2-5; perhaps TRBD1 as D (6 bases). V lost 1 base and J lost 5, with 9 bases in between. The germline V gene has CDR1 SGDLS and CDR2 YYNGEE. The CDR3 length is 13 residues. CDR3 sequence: CASSVLTGETQYF. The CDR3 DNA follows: TGTGCCAGCAGCGTACTAACAGGGGAGACCCAGTACTTC.

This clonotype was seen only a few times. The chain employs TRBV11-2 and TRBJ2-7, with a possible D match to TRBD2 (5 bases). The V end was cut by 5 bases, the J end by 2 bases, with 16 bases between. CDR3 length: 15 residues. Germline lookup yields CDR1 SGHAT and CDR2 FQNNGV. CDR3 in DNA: TGTGCCAGCAGCCCGCAAGGGAGAGGAGCCTACGAGCAGTACTTC. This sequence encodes CASSPQGRGAYEQYF. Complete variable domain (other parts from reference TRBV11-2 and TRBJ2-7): EAGVAQSPRYKIIEKRQSVAFWCNPISGHATLYWYQQILGQGPKLLIQFQNNGVVDDSQLPKDRFSAERLKGVDSTLKIQPAKLEDSAVYLCASSPQGRGAYEQYFGPGTRLTVT.

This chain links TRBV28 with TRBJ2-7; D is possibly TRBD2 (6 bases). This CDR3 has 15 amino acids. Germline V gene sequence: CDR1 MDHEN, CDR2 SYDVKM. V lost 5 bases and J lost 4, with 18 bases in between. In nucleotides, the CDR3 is TGTGCCAGCAGTCCCTCTCTGGTACGGGGGTACGAGCAGTACTTC. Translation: CASSPSLVRGYEQYF.

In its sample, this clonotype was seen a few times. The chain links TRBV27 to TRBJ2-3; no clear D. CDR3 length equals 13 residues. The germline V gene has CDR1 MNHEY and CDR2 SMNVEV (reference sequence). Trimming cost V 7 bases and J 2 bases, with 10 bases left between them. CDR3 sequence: CASTTPNTDTQYF. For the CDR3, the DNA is TGTGCCAGCACTACACCGAACACAGATACGCAGTATTTT.

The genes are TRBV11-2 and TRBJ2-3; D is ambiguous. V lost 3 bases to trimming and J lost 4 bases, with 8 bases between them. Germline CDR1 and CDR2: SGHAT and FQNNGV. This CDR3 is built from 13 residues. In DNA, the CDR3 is TGTGCCAGCAGCTTTTTTGGGGCAGATACGCAGTATTTT. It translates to CASSFFGADTQYF.

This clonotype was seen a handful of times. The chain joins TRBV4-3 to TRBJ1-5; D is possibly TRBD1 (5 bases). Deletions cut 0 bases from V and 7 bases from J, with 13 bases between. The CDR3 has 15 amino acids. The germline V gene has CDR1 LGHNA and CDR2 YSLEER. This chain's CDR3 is CASSQEFWGWQPQHF. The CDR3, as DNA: TGCGCCAGCAGCCAAGAGTTCTGGGGGTGGCAGCCCCAGCATTTT.

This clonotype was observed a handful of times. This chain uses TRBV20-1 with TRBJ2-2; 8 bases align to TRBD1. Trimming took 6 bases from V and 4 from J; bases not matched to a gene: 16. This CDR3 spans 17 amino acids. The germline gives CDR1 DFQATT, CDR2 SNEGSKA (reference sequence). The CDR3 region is CSARNELTGESTGELFF. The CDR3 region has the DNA TGCAGTGCCAGAAACGAGCTGACAGGGGAGAGCACCGGGGAGCTGTTTTTT.

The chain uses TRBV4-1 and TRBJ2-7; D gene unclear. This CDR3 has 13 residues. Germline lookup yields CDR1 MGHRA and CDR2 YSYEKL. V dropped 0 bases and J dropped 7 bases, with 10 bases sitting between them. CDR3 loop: CASSQDPTSEQYF. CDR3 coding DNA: TGCGCCAGCAGCCAAGACCCTACCTCTGAGCAGTACTTC.

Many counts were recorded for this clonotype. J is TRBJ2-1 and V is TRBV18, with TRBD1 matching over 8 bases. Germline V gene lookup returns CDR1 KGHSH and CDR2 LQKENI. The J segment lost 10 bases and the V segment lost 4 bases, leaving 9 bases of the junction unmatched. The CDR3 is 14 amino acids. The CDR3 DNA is TGTGCCAGCTCACTCGGACAGGGAGGCGAGGAGCAGTTCTTC. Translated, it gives CASSLGQGGEEQFF.

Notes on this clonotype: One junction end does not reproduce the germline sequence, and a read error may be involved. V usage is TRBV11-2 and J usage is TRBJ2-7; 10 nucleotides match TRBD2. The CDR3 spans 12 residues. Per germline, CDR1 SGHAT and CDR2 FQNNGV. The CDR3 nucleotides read TGTGCCAGCAGCTTAGAAGCGGGAGGGCCTGTCTTC. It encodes CASSLEAGGPVF.